These T cell receptor beta chains were read from a single sample in a study of CD8 T cells in ankylosing spondylitis. TCRdb re-called the 5' RACE reads through MiXCR, storing one row per CDR3 protein. The sample includes roughly 230,000 distinct CDR3 sequences, 10% to 13% of them seen just once. What was sequenced was blood, either unsorted or a sorted T cell fraction (not recorded which). The receptors come from a male donor with ankylosing spondylitis or in good health (not recorded which). CDR3s include the opening cysteine and the closing phenylalanine or tryptophan. The D gene is left open where the match is weak. Only part of the rows carry a size: once, few, many, or a class if the clone is expanded.

>many|TRBJ1-5|14|TRBV6-1|TRBD1
CASSGTGGNQPQHF
TGTGCCAGCAGCGGAACAGGGGGAAATCAGCCCCAGCATTTT
>many|TRBJ2-3|15|TRBV3-1|TRBD1
CASSPRTGGTDTQYF
TGTGCCAGCAGCCCCAGGACAGGGGGAACGGATACGCAGTATTTT
>many|TRBJ1-5|15|TRBV9|.
CASSVAPGSNQPQHF
TGTGCCAGCAGCGTAGCCCCCGGTAGCAATCAGCCCCAGCATTTT
>.|TRBJ2-7|15|TRBV11-2|.
CASSFSGAPGYEQYF
TGTGCCAGCAGCTTTTCGGGAGCCCCCGGATACGAGCAGTACTTC
>.|TRBJ2-7|14|TRBV25-1|.
CASSEWEEGYEQYF
TGTGCCAGCAGTGAATGGGAGGAGGGGTACGAGCAGTACTTC
>many|TRBJ2-1|16|TRBV5-1|.
CASSLARLVRDNEQFF
TGCGCCAGCAGCTTGGCCCGACTAGTGAGGGACAATGAGCAGTTCTTC
>many|TRBJ2-2|14|TRBV12-3/TRBV12-4|.
CASSLVPYTGELFF
TGTGCCAGCAGTTTAGTCCCCTACACCGGGGAGCTGTTTTTT
>many|TRBJ2-3|16|TRBV28|TRBD1
CASSSGGWTGTDTQYF
TGTGCCAGCAGTAGCGGTGGGTGGACAGGGACAGATACGCAGTATTTT
>many|TRBJ1-1|16|TRBV5-1|.
CASTQWGELVNTEAFF
TGCGCCAGCACCCAATGGGGCGAACTTGTGAACACTGAAGCTTTCTTT
>few|TRBJ2-2|18|TRBV11-1|.
CASSSSLGGLLSTGELFF
TGTGCCAGCAGCTCCAGTCTTGGGGGTCTCCTTAGCACCGGGGAGCTGTTTTTT
>.|TRBJ2-7|19|TRBV3-1|TRBD2
CASSPPGLAGASRSYEQYF
TGTGCCAGCAGCCCTCCGGGACTAGCGGGAGCTTCCCGCTCCTACGAGCAGTACTTC
>many|TRBJ1-2|15|TRBV6-1|.
CASSRSGTPNYGYTF
TGTGCCAGCAGCCGCTCCGGGACTCCTAACTATGGCTACACCTTC
>many|TRBJ2-2|12|TRBV5-1|TRBD2
CARASGTGELFF
TGCGCCAGGGCTAGCGGAACCGGGGAGCTGTTTTTT
>many|TRBJ2-2|14|TRBV5-1|.
CASSSGQNTGELFF
TGCGCCAGCAGTAGTGGACAGAACACCGGGGAGCTGTTTTTT
>many|TRBJ1-2|14|TRBV4-1|.
CASSQGTGDYGYTF
TGCGCCAGCAGCCAAGGAACAGGCGACTATGGCTACACCTTC
>few|TRBJ2-1|14|TRBV15|.
CATSPSQGFDEQFF
TGTGCCACCAGCCCCTCACAGGGATTTGATGAGCAGTTCTTC
>few|TRBJ2-7|12|TRBV2|TRBD1
CAAGGRWDEQYF
TGTGCCGCAGGGGGCAGGTGGGACGAGCAGTACTTC
>many|TRBJ1-5|12|TRBV25-1|.
CASSESGQPQHF
TGTGCCAGCAGTGAATCGGGTCAGCCCCAGCATTTT
>.|TRBJ2-4|13|TRBV20-1|.
CSAPEQGKNIQYF
TGCAGTGCCCCTGAGCAGGGAAAAAACATTCAGTACTTC
>.|TRBJ2-2|14|TRBV28|.
CAMGPGQLSGELFF
TGTGCCATGGGCCCGGGACAACTCTCCGGGGAGCTGTTTTTT
>.|TRBJ2-3|15|TRBV7-6|.
CASRDGVGITDTQYF
TGTGCCAGCAGGGATGGGGTGGGGATCACAGATACGCAGTATTTT
>many|TRBJ1-2|15|TRBV7-6|TRBD1
CASSLGDRVYYGYTF
TGTGCCAGCAGCTTAGGGGACAGGGTATATTATGGCTACACCTTC
>many|TRBJ1-6|15|TRBV12-3/TRBV12-4|.
CASSLGSGQPSPLHF
TGTGCCAGCAGTTTGGGATCCGGACAGCCTTCACCCCTCCACTTT
>many|TRBJ2-1|12|TRBV29-1|.
CSVEERDNEQFF
TGCAGCGTTGAAGAGAGGGACAATGAGCAGTTCTTC
>.|TRBJ2-7|15|TRBV5-4|TRBD2
CASSLLAGLSYEQYF
TGTGCCAGCAGCCTCCTAGCGGGGTTATCCTACGAGCAGTACTTC
>many|TRBJ1-1|13|TRBV5-1|.
CASAGQMNTEAFF
TGCGCCAGCGCAGGACAGATGAACACTGAAGCTTTCTTT
>many|TRBJ2-1|14|TRBV14|TRBD2
CASRTSGSYNEQFF
TGTGCCAGCCGGACTAGCGGCTCCTACAATGAGCAGTTCTTC
>many|TRBJ2-7|16|TRBV2|.
CASSEPSWDGLGEQYF
TGTGCCAGCAGTGAACCTTCCTGGGACGGCTTAGGGGAGCAGTACTTC
>many|TRBJ2-7|15|TRBV7-8|TRBD1
CASSFGTGQTYEQYF
TGTGCCAGCAGCTTTGGGACAGGCCAGACCTACGAGCAGTACTTC
>.|TRBJ2-7|14|TRBV3-1|TRBD2
CASSQFAGAYEQYF
TGTGCCAGCAGCCAATTCGCGGGGGCCTACGAGCAGTACTTC
>many|TRBJ1-1|14|TRBV7-2|TRBD1
CASSFQGAQTEAFF
TGTGCCAGCAGTTTTCAGGGGGCGCAAACTGAAGCTTTCTTT
>many|TRBJ2-7|16|TRBV5-1|.
CASSLGPNRDAYEQYF
TGCGCCAGCAGCTTGGGACCGAACAGGGATGCCTACGAGCAGTACTTC
>many|TRBJ2-1|14|TRBV12-3/TRBV12-4|.
CASTPGGLYNEQFF
TGTGCCAGCACCCCAGGGGGACTCTACAATGAGCAGTTCTTC
>many|TRBJ1-1|11|TRBV6-1|.
CASIRAGEAFF
TGTGCCAGCATCAGGGCTGGGGAAGCTTTCTTT
>few|TRBJ1-3|16|TRBV3-1|.
CASSLQAGYSGNTIYF
TGTGCCAGCTCACTACAGGCGGGGTACTCTGGAAACACCATATATTTT
>many|TRBJ2-5|12|TRBV6-6|.
CASSPTEETQYF
TGTGCCAGCAGTCCGACAGAAGAGACCCAGTACTTC
>few|TRBJ2-3|13|TRBV30|TRBD2
CAREAGGGDTQYF
TGTGCCCGGGAAGCGGGAGGAGGAGATACGCAGTATTTT
>.|TRBJ2-5|13|TRBV5-1|TRBD1
CASGQGAGETQYF
TGCGCCAGCGGCCAGGGGGCAGGGGAGACCCAGTACTTC
>many|TRBJ1-2|14|TRBV28|.
CASTALSFNYGYTF
TGTGCCAGCACCGCCCTCTCCTTCAACTATGGCTACACCTTC
>many|TRBJ1-3|14|TRBV3-1|.
CASSRLLSGNTIYF
TGTGCCAGCAGCCGACTACTCTCTGGAAACACCATATATTTT
>many|TRBJ2-3|15|TRBV4-1|.
CASSLIPGGTDTQYF
TGCGCCAGCAGTCTCATCCCAGGGGGGACAGATACGCAGTATTTT
>.|TRBJ1-2|15|TRBV20-1|.
CSASRPPQFWDGYTF
TGCAGTGCTTCCCGCCCGCCCCAGTTTTGGGATGGCTACACCTTC
>once|TRBJ2-1|15|TRBV7-2|TRBD2
CASSLSLAGVYEQFF
TGTGCCAGCAGCTTATCACTAGCGGGAGTCTATGAGCAGTTCTTC
>many|TRBJ2-5|14|TRBV20-1|.
CSARGAGRLETQYF
TGCAGTGCTAGGGGAGCGGGCCGTTTAGAGACCCAGTACTTC
>few|TRBJ1-1|13|TRBV7-2|.
CASSTTANTEAFF
TGTGCCAGCAGCACCACAGCGAACACTGAAGCTTTCTTT
>.|TRBJ1-3|14|TRBV30|.
CAWTEGNAGNTIYF
TGTGCCTGGACCGAGGGTAATGCTGGAAACACCATATATTTT
>many|TRBJ1-1|10|TRBV7-6|.
CASRPERAFF
TGTGCCAGCCGCCCGGAGAGGGCTTTCTTT
>few|TRBJ1-2|10|TRBV6-2/TRBV6-3|.
CASSDYGYTF
TGTGCCAGCAGTGACTATGGCTACACCTTC
>many|TRBJ2-3|16|TRBV4-1|TRBD2
CASSQAAGGTGDTQYF
TGCGCCAGCAGCCAAGCAGCGGGAGGGACCGGAGATACGCAGTATTTT
>many|TRBJ1-6|15|TRBV5-1|.
CASSLYGEGSSPLHF
TGCGCCAGCAGCTTGTACGGGGAAGGGAGTTCACCCCTCCACTTT
>many|TRBJ2-1|13|TRBV7-9|.
CASSLDNYNEQFF
TGTGCCAGCAGCTTAGATAACTACAATGAGCAGTTCTTC
>many|TRBJ2-3|15|TRBV12-3/TRBV12-4|.
CASSPLGGRTDTQYF
TGTGCCAGCAGCCCCCTCGGCGGGCGCACAGATACGCAGTATTTT
>.|TRBJ2-7|15|TRBV5-4|TRBD2
CASSLVGGGSYEQYF
TGTGCCAGCAGCTTGGTCGGGGGGGGGTCCTACGAGCAGTACTTC
>many|TRBJ1-1|15|TRBV10-3|.
CAIRRDGRQNTEAFF
TGTGCCATCAGGAGGGACGGACGACAGAACACTGAAGCTTTCTTT
>many|TRBJ2-1|13|TRBV5-1|.
CASSLESFNEQFF
TGCGCCAGCAGCTTGGAAAGCTTTAATGAGCAGTTCTTC
>many|TRBJ1-4|13|TRBV7-2|.
CASSQTGGEKLFF
TGTGCCAGCAGCCAGACCGGGGGGGAAAAACTGTTTTTT
>few|TRBJ1-4|14|TRBV5-1|.
CASSLDQLNEKLFF
TGCGCCAGCAGCTTGGACCAGCTTAATGAAAAACTGTTTTTT